A selection of T cell receptor beta chains follows, all from one sample in a study of blood T cell repertoires in COVID-19. TCRdb's table, derived via immunoSEQ multiplex PCR, lists solely in-frame clones and lacks some. Of under 200,000 clones in the sample, 85% to 90% are singletons; the top ten hold almost 1%. The source material was peripheral blood. All receptors derive from a man aged 18 to 30 with acute or convalescent COVID-19. Both conserved end residues are part of each CDR3.

J gene | V gene | CDR3 protein
TRBJ1-1 | TRBV7-8 | CASSPRGGRGTEAFF
TRBJ1-5 | TRBV19 | CASSRGARGSNQPQHF
TRBJ2-2 | TRBV20-1 | CSASQGANTGELFF
TRBJ1-2 | TRBV5-4 | CASSRKNRGRIGYTF
TRBJ1-4 | TRBV9 | CASSVRQGANEKLFF
TRBJ2-7 | TRBV9 | CASSRSGGTTYEQYF
TRBJ1-5 | TRBV25-1 | CASSESWGEAQHF
TRBJ2-3 | TRBV27 | CASKPGSTDTQYF
TRBJ1-2 | TRBV9 | CASSQGGTGDYGYTF
TRBJ1-2 | TRBV6-5 | CASSYSAQVANYGYTF
TRBJ2-1 | TRBV3-1/TRBV3-2 | CASSVPGLADNEQFF
TRBJ2-3 | TRBV6-5 | CASRIMDRDTDTQYF
TRBJ1-2 | TRBV9 | CASSDPATIANYGYTF
TRBJ2-5 | TRBV28 | CASSFFREDQETQYF
TRBJ1-5 | TRBV30 | CAWRSGTGNQPQHF